These T cell receptor beta chains were read from a single sample in a study of blood T cell repertoires in COVID-19. Sequencing was performed with immunoSEQ multiplex PCR; in TCRdb, only in-frame clones are kept and a portion is missing. The sample carries tens of thousands of clones, about 91% recorded once. Input material: peripheral blood. These receptors were taken from a woman older than 75 with acute or convalescent COVID-19. CDR3s include the opening cysteine and the closing phenylalanine or tryptophan. The D gene is left open where the match is weak. A row's size may be missing; if present it is once, few, many or a size class.

J gene: TRBJ2-1
D gene: TRBD2
V gene: TRBV11-2
clone size: few
CDR3 protein: CASSPLAGANNEQFF

J gene: TRBJ1-2
D gene: .
V gene: TRBV6-1
clone size: .
CDR3 protein: CASSESSSSGYGYTF

J gene: TRBJ2-2
D gene: .
V gene: TRBV7-2
clone size: .
CDR3 protein: CASSAREMWWGGPTGELFF

J gene: TRBJ1-5
D gene: .
V gene: TRBV7-6
clone size: .
CDR3 protein: CASSLNPGKSQPQHF

J gene: TRBJ1-6
D gene: .
V gene: TRBV7-9
clone size: .
CDR3 protein: CASSLVAGIGNSPLHF

J gene: TRBJ1-6
D gene: .
V gene: TRBV10-3
clone size: .
CDR3 protein: CAIRGMGSPLHF

J gene: TRBJ1-5
D gene: .
V gene: TRBV2
clone size: .
CDR3 protein: CASRRDSNQPQHF

J gene: TRBJ2-2
D gene: TRBD2
V gene: TRBV19
clone size: .
CDR3 protein: CASRGAGVANTGELFF

J gene: TRBJ2-3
D gene: TRBD2
V gene: TRBV5-4
clone size: .
CDR3 protein: CASSLALAGGSNTQYF

J gene: TRBJ1-1
D gene: TRBD1
V gene: TRBV6-5
clone size: .
CDR3 protein: CASTKRTGTGGRAFF

J gene: TRBJ2-1
D gene: TRBD2
V gene: TRBV18
clone size: .
CDR3 protein: CASSFLAGIFNEQFF

J gene: TRBJ1-3
D gene: .
V gene: TRBV6-1
clone size: .
CDR3 protein: CASSEHLGTIYF

J gene: TRBJ1-1
D gene: .
V gene: TRBV19
clone size: once
CDR3 protein: CASSKTGLGTEAFF

J gene: TRBJ1-6
D gene: .
V gene: TRBV7-8
clone size: .
CDR3 protein: CASSLATHRSSYNSPLHF

J gene: TRBJ1-4
D gene: .
V gene: TRBV19
clone size: .
CDR3 protein: CASSKDKKEKLFF

J gene: TRBJ2-7
D gene: .
V gene: TRBV30
clone size: .
CDR3 protein: CAWSTSGGGYEQYF

J gene: TRBJ1-2
D gene: .
V gene: TRBV7-2
clone size: once
CDR3 protein: CASSLGQGSAYGYTF

J gene: TRBJ1-2
D gene: TRBD1
V gene: TRBV30
clone size: once
CDR3 protein: CACATGRYGYTF

J gene: TRBJ2-4
D gene: TRBD2
V gene: TRBV19
clone size: .
CDR3 protein: CASSIGGLAGSKDIQYF

J gene: TRBJ2-3
D gene: .
V gene: TRBV6-5
clone size: .
CDR3 protein: CASSMTGRPDTQYF

J gene: TRBJ1-4
D gene: TRBD1
V gene: TRBV4-3
clone size: .
CDR3 protein: CASSQGTVSTNEKLFF

J gene: TRBJ1-5
D gene: TRBD1
V gene: TRBV6-2/TRBV6-3
clone size: .
CDR3 protein: CASSLGTVSNQPQHF

J gene: TRBJ2-7
D gene: TRBD1
V gene: TRBV5-1
clone size: .
CDR3 protein: CASSLSPGTGIYEQYF